This T cell receptor beta chain was observed in a study of T cell repertoires in cytomegalovirus infection. Study-wide context: From public TCR beta signatures came an indication of both CMV infection and matching HLA type.

TCRdb itself ran the reads through MiXCR, one entry per CDR3 protein. Of 100,000 or so distinct CDR3 sequences detected, 15% to 20% appear once; the ten largest clones hold about 7.3%. Overall study results and limits: Carriers of CMV plus the relevant HLA were identified by cumulative public TCR beta family frequency. HLA-C-restricted CMV clonotypes gave the most frequent clonotype in two of eight donors.

This clonotype was seen ten or more times. What it binds is not known. V lost 6 bases, J lost 9 bases, and 15 bases lay in between. This CDR3 is 13 amino acids long. Germline CDR1 is MDHEN and CDR2 is SYDVKM. The sequencing sample was made of PBMCs. The rearrangement joins TRBV28 to TRBJ1-5; D not resolved. The sequence came from a human donor in good health (CMV status not recorded). Some clones in this sample may be carry-over from other donors' samples. CDR3 residues: CASRPGPGWPQHF. DNA for the CDR3: TGTGCCAGCAGACCCGGGCCGGGGTGGCCCCAGCATTTT.